This T cell receptor (beta chain) was identified in a study of cytomegalovirus exposure and HLA in healthy donors. Study-wide background: Around 78 million unique TCRs, all from HLA-typed donors, were included in an early release of the data.

Use of 60 Vbeta and 13 Jbeta primers characterized the PCR. Using immunoSEQ multiplex PCR, the repertoire was profiled, and TCRdb retains in-frame clones only, with some absent. The sample has approximately 160,000 clones, 65% to 90% seen once. This CDR3 is built from 14 residues. CDR1 is SGDLS, CDR2 YYNGEE, per germline. V lost 4 bases and J lost 2, with 13 bases in between. This TCR was recovered from a human donor in good health. The sample consisted of PBMCs. The chain carries TRBV9 and TRBJ2-7; the D gene is possibly TRBD1 (5 bases). This chain's CDR3 is CASSPRRVTYEQYF. CDR3 in DNA: TGTGCCAGCAGCCCTCGCAGGGTAACCTACGAGCAGTACTTC.